One T cell receptor (beta chain) is described in this entry. The antigen is undetermined. J lost 7 bases, V lost 1 base, and 16 bases had no gene match. CDR3 length: 17 amino acids. Germline loops: CDR1 SQVTM, CDR2 ANQGSEA. The sample belongs to a study of T cells after yellow fever vaccination. Notes on the study in general: Researchers cautioned that FACS-sorted repertoires could harbor abundant clonotypes contaminating from the bulk population. Among primary-vaccination clones, most reappeared after the booster, at about 95% for CD4 and under 90% for CD8.

For TCR, cDNA came from 5'RACE template switching, which added a universal primer site and UMIs. A single record per CDR3 protein comes from TCRdb applying MiXCR to the 5' RACE reads. Counted here are roughly 300,000 distinct CDR3 sequences, around 6.8% occurring once; the ten biggest clones make up roughly 19%. The input for sequencing was PBMCs, taken about 41 days after the first yellow fever vaccination. The sequence came from a man between 18 and 35 years old who received the YFV17D yellow fever vaccine. The J gene is TRBJ2-1, the V gene TRBV29-1; 7 nucleotides align to TRBD2. The CDR3 spells CSVEGPMRGMSENEQFF. The CDR3 coding sequence is TGCAGCGTTGAAGGCCCCATGCGGGGGATGTCAGAGAATGAGCAGTTCTTC.